The T cell receptor (beta chain) described here comes from a study of blood T cell repertoires in COVID-19 (TCRdb year 2020). For the wider study: Samples from collaborators originated in the United States, Italy and Spain and spanned both the acute and convalescent phases of COVID-19. A de-identified subject ID, COVID-19 status, age in years and sex were almost always included in the sample metadata. The prospective study material was composed of cDNA or gDNA derived from T cells, B-cell-depleted T cells, or PBMCs. HLA class I and class II types, where available, came from metadata supplied by the sample provider rather than from assay-based typing. The repertoires were made available in a free public database intended to serve as a resource for research on the immune response to SARS-CoV-2. The dataset comprised deeply sampled blood TCRbeta repertoires from subjects exposed to, actively infected with, or recovered from COVID-19. Samples were obtained from the ongoing ImmuneRACE study (first 160 participants) and from about 1,300 subjects provided by 6 global collaborators. General findings and caveats noted by the study authors: How much clinical and demographic metadata was included differed by source and by participant, and the metadata was provided uncurated.

Regarding this clone: Which antigen it targets is not known. No base quality values were provided; no much bigger clone lies one nucleotide off.

Whole blood was collected in K2EDTA tubes by collaborating institutions according to the institutions' own protocols. For TCRbeta analysis, collaborators shipped samples in one of three forms: frozen whole blood, isolated PBMCs, or DNA extracted from either of those sample types. Cut back by 5 bases and 0 bases, the V and J ends lie 8 bases apart. The CDR3 starts with the cysteine, ends with the phenylalanine, and has 14 residues. Just CDR3 DNA is preserved here, 42 bases in frame from base 1. CDR1 is given as MNHEY and CDR2 as SVGAGI, both from the germline V gene. TCRbeta CDR3 regions were amplified from genomic DNA by means of the immunoSEQ Assay, a bias-controlled multiplex PCR. The authors' pipeline ran thus. Nucleated cell counts per sample were estimated from amplification of reference gene primers within the assay. To quantify the absolute abundance of each unique TCRbeta CDR3 rearrangement, sequence reads were collapsed and filtered. For each sample, productive Simpson clonality was calculated as the square root of Simpson's diversity index across productive rearrangements. Here the immuneACCESS table is served through TCRdb, limited to in-frame sequences with V and J called. Missing clones are a known gap in these copies; in checked studies unresolved V genes cover under half, and the rest lacks a known reason. Clonal size and the V and J genes are those of that table, whereas D and trimming came from the DNA. This sample has about 150,000 clones in its table, and around 77% of those were observed once. Roughly 8.6% of the sample lies in the top ten.

The specimen sequenced was peripheral blood. This clonotype was sampled from a man aged 45-65 years with active or convalescent COVID-19. The V and J genes are TRBV6-5 and TRBJ2-1; the D gene cannot be named for sure. CDR3 reads: CASSQWSSYNEQFF. The nucleotide sequence is given as TGTGCCAGCAGTCAGTGGAGCTCCTACAATGAGCAGTTCTTC.